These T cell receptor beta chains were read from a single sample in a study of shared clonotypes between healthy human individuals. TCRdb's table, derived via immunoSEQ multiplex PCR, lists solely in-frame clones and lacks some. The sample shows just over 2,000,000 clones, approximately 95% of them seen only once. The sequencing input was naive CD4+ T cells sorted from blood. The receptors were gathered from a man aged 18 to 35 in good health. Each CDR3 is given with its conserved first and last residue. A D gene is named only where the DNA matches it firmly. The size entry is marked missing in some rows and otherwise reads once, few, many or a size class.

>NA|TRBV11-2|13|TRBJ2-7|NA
TGTGCCAGCAGCTATACAATCCCTGACGAGCAGTACTTC
CASSYTIPDEQYF
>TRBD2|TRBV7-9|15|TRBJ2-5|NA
TGTGCCAGCAGCCAAGGACTAGCGGGGCCGGGGGCCCAGTACTTC
CASSQGLAGPGAQYF
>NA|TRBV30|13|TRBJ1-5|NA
TGTGCCTGGAATGGTGAGAGCAATCAGCCCCAGCATTTT
CAWNGESNQPQHF
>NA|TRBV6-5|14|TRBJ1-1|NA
TGTGCCAGCAGTTCCCTTCGGGCGAACACTGAAGCTTTCTTT
CASSSLRANTEAFF
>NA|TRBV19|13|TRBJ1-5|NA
TGTGCCAGTAGGCGGGGCGAGGGACAGCCCCAGCATTTT
CASRRGEGQPQHF
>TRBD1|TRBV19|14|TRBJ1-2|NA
TGTGCCAGTAGTCCCCGGGACAGGGCAACGGGCTACACCTTC
CASSPRDRATGYTF
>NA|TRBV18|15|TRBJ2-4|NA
TGTGCCAGCTCACCAGGGGTCACGGCCAAAAACATTCAGTACTTC
CASSPGVTAKNIQYF
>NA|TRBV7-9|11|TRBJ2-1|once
TGTGCCAGCAGTCTGCAAAGCGAGCAGTTCTTC
CASSLQSEQFF
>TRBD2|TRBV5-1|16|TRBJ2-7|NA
TGCGCCAGCAGCCGAACCCCTAGCGGGAGTTCCTACGAGCAGTACTTC
CASSRTPSGSSYEQYF
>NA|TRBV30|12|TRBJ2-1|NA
TGTGCCTGGGGCCTACCCCGGGGGGCCAAGTTCTTC
CAWGLPRGAKFF
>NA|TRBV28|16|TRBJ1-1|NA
TGTGCCAGCAGTCCGTCTCCGGGACCGATGAACACTGAAGCTTTCTTT
CASSPSPGPMNTEAFF
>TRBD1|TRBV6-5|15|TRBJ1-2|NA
TGTGCCAGCACCTCCCCCGGGACAGGGGGCTATGGCTACACCTTC
CASTSPGTGGYGYTF
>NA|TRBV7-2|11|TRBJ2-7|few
TGTGCCAGCAGCGTTTCCTACGAGCAGTACTTC
CASSVSYEQYF
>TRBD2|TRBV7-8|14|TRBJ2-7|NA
TGTGCCAGCAGCCTAGCGGGAGGTGGATACGAGCAGTACTTC
CASSLAGGGYEQYF
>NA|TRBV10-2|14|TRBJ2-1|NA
TGCGCCAGCAGTGCCTGGGGAAGCTACAATGAGCAGTTCTTC
CASSAWGSYNEQFF
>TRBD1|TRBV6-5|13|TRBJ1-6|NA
TGTGCCAGCGGAACAGGGGTACATTCACCCCTCCACTTT
CASGTGVHSPLHF
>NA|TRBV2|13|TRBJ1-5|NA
TGTGCCAGCATTGGCCAGGGGTCCCAGCCCCAGCATTTT
CASIGQGSQPQHF
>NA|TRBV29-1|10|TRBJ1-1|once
TGCAGCGTTGAAGGAAGTGAAGCTTTCTTT
CSVEGSEAFF
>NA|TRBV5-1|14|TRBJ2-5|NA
TGCGCCAGCAGCTTGGGACAGCTGGGAGAGACCCAGTACTTC
CASSLGQLGETQYF
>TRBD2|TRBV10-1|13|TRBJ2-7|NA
TGCGCCAGCAGTGAAGCGGGGGGGCGCGAGCAGTACTTC
CASSEAGGREQYF
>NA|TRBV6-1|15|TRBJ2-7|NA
TGTGCCAGCAGCCTAAGACAGGCGGGGGCGGGCGAGCAGTACTTC
CASSLRQAGAGEQYF
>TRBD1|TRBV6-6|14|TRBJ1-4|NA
TGTGCCAGCTGGGTGGGACAGGGGGATGAAAAACTGTTTTTT
CASWVGQGDEKLFF
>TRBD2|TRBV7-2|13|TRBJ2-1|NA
TGTGCCAGCAGCTTGGGGACTACCAATGAGCAGTTCTTC
CASSLGTTNEQFF
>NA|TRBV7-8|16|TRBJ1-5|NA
TGTGCCAGCAGCTCCGCACGGACCCCGAGCAATCAGCCCCAGCATTTT
CASSSARTPSNQPQHF
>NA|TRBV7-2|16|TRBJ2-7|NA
TGTGCCAGCAGCCCGTTTCAGCGGGTCTTGACCTACGAGCAGTACTTC
CASSPFQRVLTYEQYF
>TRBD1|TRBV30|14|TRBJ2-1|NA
TGTGCCTGGGGGGCCGGGACAGGTCCCTGGGAGCAGTTCTTC
CAWGAGTGPWEQFF